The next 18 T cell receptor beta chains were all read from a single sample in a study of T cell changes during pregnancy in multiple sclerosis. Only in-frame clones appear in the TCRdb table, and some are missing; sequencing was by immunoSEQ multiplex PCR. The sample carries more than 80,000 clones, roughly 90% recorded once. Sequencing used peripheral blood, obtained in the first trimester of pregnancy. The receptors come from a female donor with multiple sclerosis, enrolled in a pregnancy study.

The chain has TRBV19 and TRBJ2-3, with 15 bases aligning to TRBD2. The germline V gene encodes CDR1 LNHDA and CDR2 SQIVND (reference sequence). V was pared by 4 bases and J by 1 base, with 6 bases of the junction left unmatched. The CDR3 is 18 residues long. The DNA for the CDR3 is TGTGCCAGTAGTAATGGACTAGCGGGAGGGATGGGCACAGATACGCAGTATTTT. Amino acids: CASSNGLAGGMGTDTQYF.

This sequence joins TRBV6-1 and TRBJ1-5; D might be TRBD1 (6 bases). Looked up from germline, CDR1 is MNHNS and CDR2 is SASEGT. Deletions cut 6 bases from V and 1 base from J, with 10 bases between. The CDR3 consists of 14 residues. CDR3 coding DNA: TGTGCCAGCAGACAGGGTTTGAGCAATCAGCCCCAGCATTTT. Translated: CASRQGLSNQPQHF.

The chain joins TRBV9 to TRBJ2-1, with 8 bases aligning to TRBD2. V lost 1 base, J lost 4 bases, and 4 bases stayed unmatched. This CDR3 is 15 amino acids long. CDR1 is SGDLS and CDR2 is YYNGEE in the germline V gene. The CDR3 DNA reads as TGTGCCAGCAGCGTATCCCTAGCGGGTTACAATGAGCAGTTCTTC. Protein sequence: CASSVSLAGYNEQFF.

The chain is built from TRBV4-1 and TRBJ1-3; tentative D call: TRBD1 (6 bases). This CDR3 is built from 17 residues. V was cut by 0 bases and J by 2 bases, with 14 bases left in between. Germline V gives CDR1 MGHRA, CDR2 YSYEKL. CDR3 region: CASSQEPGRTAGNTIYF. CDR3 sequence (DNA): TGCGCCAGCAGCCAAGAACCAGGGCGGACAGCTGGAAACACCATATATTTT.

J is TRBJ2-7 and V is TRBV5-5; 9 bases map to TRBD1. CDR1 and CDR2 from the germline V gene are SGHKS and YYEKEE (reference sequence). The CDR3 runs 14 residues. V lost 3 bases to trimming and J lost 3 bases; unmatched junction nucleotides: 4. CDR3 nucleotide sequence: TGTGCCAGCAGCTATGCGACAGGGGGCTACGAGCAGTACTTC. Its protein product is CASSYATGGYEQYF.

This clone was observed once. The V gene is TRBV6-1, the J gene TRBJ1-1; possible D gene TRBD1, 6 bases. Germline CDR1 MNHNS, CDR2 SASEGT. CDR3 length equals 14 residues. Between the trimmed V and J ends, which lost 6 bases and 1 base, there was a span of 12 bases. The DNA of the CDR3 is TGTGCCAGCAGGAAACAGGACAGGAACACTGAAGCTTTCTTT. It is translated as CASRKQDRNTEAFF.

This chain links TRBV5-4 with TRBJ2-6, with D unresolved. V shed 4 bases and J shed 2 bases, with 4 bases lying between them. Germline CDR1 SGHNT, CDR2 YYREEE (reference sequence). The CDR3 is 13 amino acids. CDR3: CASSPAGANVLTF. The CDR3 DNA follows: TGTGCCAGCAGCCCGGCTGGGGCCAACGTCCTGACTTTC.

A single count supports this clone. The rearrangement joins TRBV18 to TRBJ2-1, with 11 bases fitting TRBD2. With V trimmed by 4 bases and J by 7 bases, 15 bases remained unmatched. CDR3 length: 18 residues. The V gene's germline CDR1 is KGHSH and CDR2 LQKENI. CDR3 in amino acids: CASSLLGSGRASWNEQFF. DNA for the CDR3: TGTGCCAGCTCACTCCTCGGTAGCGGGAGGGCTTCTTGGAATGAGCAGTTCTTC. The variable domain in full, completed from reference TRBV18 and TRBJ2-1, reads NAGVMQNPRHLVRRRGQEARLRCSPMKGHSHVYWYRQLPEEGLKFMVYLQKENIIDESGMPKERFSAEFPKEGPSILRIQQVVRGDSAAYFCASSLLGSGRASWNEQFFGPGTRLTVL.

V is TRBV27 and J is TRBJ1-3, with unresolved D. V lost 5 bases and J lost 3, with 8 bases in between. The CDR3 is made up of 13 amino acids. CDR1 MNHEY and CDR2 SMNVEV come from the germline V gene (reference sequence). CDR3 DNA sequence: TGTGCCAGCAGTCCCACTCTTGGAAACACCATATATTTT. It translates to CASSPTLGNTIYF.

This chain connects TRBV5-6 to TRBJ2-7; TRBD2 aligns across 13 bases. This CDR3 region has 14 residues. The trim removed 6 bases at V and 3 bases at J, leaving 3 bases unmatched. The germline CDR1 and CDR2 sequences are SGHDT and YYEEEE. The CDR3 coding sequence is TGTGCCAGCACCAGACTAGCGGGAGGCTACGAGCAGTACTTC. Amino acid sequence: CASTRLAGGYEQYF.

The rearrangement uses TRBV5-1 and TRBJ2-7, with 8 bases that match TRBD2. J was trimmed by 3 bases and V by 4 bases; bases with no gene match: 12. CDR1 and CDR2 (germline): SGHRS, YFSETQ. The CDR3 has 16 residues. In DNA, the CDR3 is TGCGCCAGCAGCCGCCAGCATCGGGAGGGCTTCTACGAGCAGTACTTC. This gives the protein CASSRQHREGFYEQYF.

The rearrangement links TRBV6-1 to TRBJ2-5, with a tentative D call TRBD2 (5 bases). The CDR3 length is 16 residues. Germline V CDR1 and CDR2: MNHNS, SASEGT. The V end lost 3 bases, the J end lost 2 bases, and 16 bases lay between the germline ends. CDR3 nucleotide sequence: TGTGCCAGCAGTGATGAGGGTGGATTCCCACAAGAGACCCAGTACTTC. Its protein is CASSDEGGFPQETQYF.

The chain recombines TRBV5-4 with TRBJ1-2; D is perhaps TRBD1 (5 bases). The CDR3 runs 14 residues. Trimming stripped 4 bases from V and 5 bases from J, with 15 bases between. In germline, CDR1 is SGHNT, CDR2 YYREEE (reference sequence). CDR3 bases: TGTGCCAGCAGCCCCTGGGAGGGGCTTTATGGCTACACCTTC. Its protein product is CASSPWEGLYGYTF.

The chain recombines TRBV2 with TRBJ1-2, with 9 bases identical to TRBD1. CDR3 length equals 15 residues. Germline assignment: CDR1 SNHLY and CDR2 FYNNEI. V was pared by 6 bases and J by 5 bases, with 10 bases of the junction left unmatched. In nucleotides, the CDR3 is TGTGCCAGCAGGGCGACAGGGGGGGCGCGGTATGGCTACACCTTC. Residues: CASRATGGARYGYTF.

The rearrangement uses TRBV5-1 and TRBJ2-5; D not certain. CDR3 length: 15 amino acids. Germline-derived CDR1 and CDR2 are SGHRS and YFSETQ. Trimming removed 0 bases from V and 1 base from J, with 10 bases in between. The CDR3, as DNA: TGCGCCAGCAGCTTGGGGTTGGGCGTCCAAGAGACCCAGTACTTC. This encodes CASSLGLGVQETQYF.

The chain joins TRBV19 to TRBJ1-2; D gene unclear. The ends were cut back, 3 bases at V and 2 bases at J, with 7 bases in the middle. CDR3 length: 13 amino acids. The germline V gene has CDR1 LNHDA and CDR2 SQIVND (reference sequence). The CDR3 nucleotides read TGTGCCAGTAGTATTAGCCCCAACTATGGCTACACCTTC. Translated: CASSISPNYGYTF.

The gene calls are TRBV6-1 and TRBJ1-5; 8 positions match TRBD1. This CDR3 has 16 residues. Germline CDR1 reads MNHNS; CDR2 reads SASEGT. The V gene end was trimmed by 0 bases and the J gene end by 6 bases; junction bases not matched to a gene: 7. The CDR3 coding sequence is TGTGCCAGCAGTGAAGCGGCGGCAGGGGGCCTTCAGCCCCAGCATTTT. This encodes CASSEAAAGGLQPQHF.

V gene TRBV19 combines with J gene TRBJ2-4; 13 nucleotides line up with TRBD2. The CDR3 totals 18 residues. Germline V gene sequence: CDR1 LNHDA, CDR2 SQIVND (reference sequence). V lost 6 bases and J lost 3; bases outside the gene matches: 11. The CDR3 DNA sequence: TGTGCCAGTAGAGGGGGGACTAGCGGGAAAGAGGTCAAAAACATTCAGTACTTC. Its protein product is CASRGGTSGKEVKNIQYF.